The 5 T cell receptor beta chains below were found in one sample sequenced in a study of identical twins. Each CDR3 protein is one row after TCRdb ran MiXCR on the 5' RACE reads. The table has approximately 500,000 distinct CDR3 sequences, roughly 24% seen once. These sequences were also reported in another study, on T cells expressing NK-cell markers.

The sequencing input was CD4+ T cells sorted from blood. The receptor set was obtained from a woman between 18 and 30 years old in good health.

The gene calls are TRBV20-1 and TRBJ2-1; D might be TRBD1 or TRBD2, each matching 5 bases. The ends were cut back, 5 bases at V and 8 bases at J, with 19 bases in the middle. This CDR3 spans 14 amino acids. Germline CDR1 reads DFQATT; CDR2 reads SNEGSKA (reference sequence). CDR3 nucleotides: TGCAGTGCTGTCCCGGGACCTACTAAACATGAGCAGTTCTTC. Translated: CSAVPGPTKHEQFF.

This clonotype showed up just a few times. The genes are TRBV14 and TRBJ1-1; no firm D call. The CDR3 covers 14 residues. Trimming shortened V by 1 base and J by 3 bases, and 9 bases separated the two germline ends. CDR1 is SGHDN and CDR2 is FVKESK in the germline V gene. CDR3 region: CASSQGGVDTEAFF. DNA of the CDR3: TGTGCCAGCAGCCAAGGTGGGGTGGACACTGAAGCTTTCTTT. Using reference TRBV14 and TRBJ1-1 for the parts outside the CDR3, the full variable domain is EAGVTQFPSHSVIEKGQTVTLRCDPISGHDNLYWYRRVMGKEIKFLLHFVKESKQDESGMPNNRFLAERTGGTYSTLKVQPAELEDSGVYFCASSQGGVDTEAFFGQGTRLTVV.

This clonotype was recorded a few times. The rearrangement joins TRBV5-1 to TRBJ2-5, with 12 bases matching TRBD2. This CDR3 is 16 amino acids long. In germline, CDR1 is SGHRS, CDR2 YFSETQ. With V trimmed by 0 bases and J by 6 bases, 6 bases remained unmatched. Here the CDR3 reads CASSLATSGSGKTQYF. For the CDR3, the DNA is TGCGCCAGCAGCTTGGCGACTAGCGGGAGCGGAAAGACCCAGTACTTC.

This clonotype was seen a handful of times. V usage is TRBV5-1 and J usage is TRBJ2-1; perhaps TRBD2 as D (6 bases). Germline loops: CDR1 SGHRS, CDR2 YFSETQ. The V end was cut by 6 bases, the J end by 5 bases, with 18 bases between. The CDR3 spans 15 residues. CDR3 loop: CASTLRASADNEQFF. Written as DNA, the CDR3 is TGCGCCAGCACCCTGAGGGCTAGCGCAGACAATGAGCAGTTCTTC. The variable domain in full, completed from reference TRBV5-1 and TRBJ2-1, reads KAGVTQTPRYLIKTRGQQVTLSCSPISGHRSVSWYQQTPGQGLQFLFEYFSETQRNKGNFPGRFSGRQFSNSRSEMNVSTLELGDSALYLCASTLRASADNEQFFGPGTRLTVL.

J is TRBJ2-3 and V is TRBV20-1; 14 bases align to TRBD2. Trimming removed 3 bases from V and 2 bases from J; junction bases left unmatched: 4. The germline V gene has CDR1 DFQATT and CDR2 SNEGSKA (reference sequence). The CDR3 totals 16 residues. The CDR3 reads CSASPGLAGATDTQYF. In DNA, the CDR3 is TGCAGTGCTAGCCCGGGACTAGCGGGAGCCACAGATACGCAGTATTTT.